One and the same sample provided the 22 T cell receptor beta chains below, sequenced in a study of T cells in Graves' hyperthyroidism and ophthalmopathy. Researchers took RNA transcripts and amplified the TCR beta CDR3 regions from them. The HTBI primer set served for first-round RT-PCR of the TCR CDR3. TCRdb recomputed calls from the multiplex PCR reads with MiXCR, one row per CDR3 protein. The data show roughly 400,000 distinct CDR3 sequences, with over 12% seen just once and around 30% held by the top ten. Sequencing was done on a sample of blood. Every receptor here comes from a man aged 45-65 years with Graves' ophthalmopathy.

This clonotype was found a few times. The chain carries TRBV20-1 and TRBJ1-2; tentatively, D is TRBD1 (5 bases). V was pared by 2 bases and J by 4 bases, with 11 bases between. The CDR3 runs 13 residues. Looked up from germline, CDR1 is DFQATT and CDR2 is SNEGSKA (reference sequence). CDR3 sequence (DNA): TGCAGTGCTAGATCGGGGGGGATCTATGGCTACACCTTC. This codes for CSARSGGIYGYTF.

The table lists this clonotype with a few counts. V is TRBV24-1 and J is TRBJ2-7; D perhaps matches TRBD1 (6 bases). This CDR3 contains 16 residues. Germline V CDR1 and CDR2: KGHDR, SFDVKD. Trimming left V 1 base short and J 2 bases short, with 14 bases between. Written as DNA, the CDR3 is TGTGCCACCAGTGATTTTCTAGGACAGTCTACCTACGAGCAGTACTTC. Amino acids: CATSDFLGQSTYEQYF.

This clonotype was seen repeatedly, ten times or more. The V call is TRBV11-2, the J call TRBJ2-1; D gene uncertain. The ends were cut back, 5 bases at V and 5 bases at J, with 4 bases in the middle. CDR3 length equals 11 residues. Looked up from germline, CDR1 is SGHAT and CDR2 is FQNNGV. The CDR3 region is CASSPDNEQFF. In DNA, the CDR3 is TGTGCCAGCAGCCCAGACAATGAGCAGTTCTTC.

This chain uses TRBV2 with TRBJ2-7; possible D gene TRBD2, 7 bases. CDR1 and CDR2 (germline): SNHLY, FYNNEI. CDR3 length: 14 amino acids. With 8 bases removed from V and 0 bases from J, the gap between germline ends came to 14 bases. In DNA form, the CDR3 reads TGTGCCAGCGGGGGGCTAGCGGCCTCCTACGAGCAGTACTTC. It is translated as CASGGLAASYEQYF.

CDR3 in DNA: TGCGCCAGCAGCTTGGGGCCTAGCGGTTTATCGAACACCGGGGAGCTGTTTTTT. Translation gives CASSLGPSGLSNTGELFF. V is TRBV5-1 and J is TRBJ2-2; 7 positions agree with TRBD2. The CDR3 loop spans 18 amino acids. Germline V gene sequence: CDR1 SGHRS, CDR2 YFSETQ. V gave up 0 bases and J gave up 0 bases; unmatched junction bases: 8.

This clonotype was picked up many times. This chain's CDR3 is CSASANTQYF. In DNA form, the CDR3 reads TGCAGTGCTAGCGCGAATACGCAGTATTTT. The chain employs TRBV20-1 and TRBJ2-3; no reliable D call. CDR1 is DFQATT and CDR2 is SNEGSKA in the germline V gene (reference sequence). Trimming took off 3 bases at V and 7 bases at J, with 5 bases between the two ends. The CDR3 length is 10 residues.

This clonotype was picked up many times. V gene TRBV29-1 combines with J gene TRBJ1-1; D not certain. The CDR3 has 15 amino acids. Trimming removed 2 bases from V and 1 base from J, with 14 bases in between. Germline values: CDR1 SQVTM, CDR2 ANQGSEA. This chain's CDR3 is CSVERRGPGNTEAFF. The CDR3 nucleotides are TGCAGCGTTGAACGGCGCGGGCCGGGGAACACTGAAGCTTTCTTT.

V and J are TRBV3-1 and TRBJ2-6; D perhaps matches TRBD1 (6 bases). CDR3 size: 18 residues. The germline CDR1 and CDR2 sequences are LGHDT and YNNKEL (reference sequence). V was cut by 4 bases and J by 0 bases, with 16 bases left in between. The CDR3: CASSRDLTGSSGANVLTF. CDR3 DNA sequence: TGTGCCAGCAGCCGCGACCTGACAGGTTCCTCTGGGGCCAACGTCCTGACTTTC.

This clonotype was seen ten or more times. The V gene is TRBV27, the J gene TRBJ1-1; 8 nucleotides match TRBD1. The CDR3 has 15 residues. The junction had 7 bases not matched to a gene; V was cut back by 3 bases and J by 4 bases. Germline lookup yields CDR1 MNHEY and CDR2 SMNVEV (reference sequence). CDR3 DNA: TGTGCCAGCAGTTTCTCCGGGACAGGTGCCACTGAAGCTTTCTTT. It specifies CASSFSGTGATEAFF.

There are many counts of this clonotype. This rearrangement joins TRBV30 to TRBJ1-1; weak D call: TRBD1 (5 bases). The CDR3 has 10 residues. Germline V gene lookup returns CDR1 GTSNPN and CDR2 SVGIG (reference sequence). Trimming removed 4 bases from V and 11 bases from J, with 11 bases in between. The CDR3 sequence is CAWIPGAAFF. The CDR3 DNA follows: TGTGCCTGGATACCCGGGGCCGCTTTCTTT.

There are a few counts of this clonotype. One end of the junction does not line up with germline, which may come from a read error. This rearrangement joins TRBV28 to TRBJ1-2; D is ambiguous. The germline V gene has CDR1 MDHEN and CDR2 SYDVKM. The CDR3 is made up of 13 amino acids. CDR3 loop: CASSPPSGYVYTF. DNA of the CDR3: TGTGCCAGCAGTCCGCCGTCCGGGTATGTCTACACCTTC.

In this sample, this clonotype turned up many times. This chain links TRBV24-1 with TRBJ2-3; D unclear. Deletions cut 6 bases from V and 0 bases from J, with 9 bases between. CDR1 and CDR2 (germline): KGHDR, SFDVKD. This CDR3 contains 14 residues. CDR3 residues: CATSSKASTDTQYF. The CDR3 nucleotides read TGTGCCACCAGTTCGAAGGCTAGCACAGATACGCAGTATTTT.

The rearrangement joins TRBV28 to TRBJ1-2; weak D call: TRBD1 (5 bases). This CDR3 region has 16 residues. Germline loops: CDR1 MDHEN, CDR2 SYDVKM. V lost 6 bases, J lost 0 bases, and 17 bases lay in between. The CDR3 spells CASSLTQDITNYGYTF. The DNA for the CDR3 is TGTGCCAGCAGCCTAACACAGGATATAACTAACTATGGCTACACCTTC.

This clonotype was picked up a small number of times. V and J are TRBV3-1 and TRBJ2-2; no clear D. This CDR3 is 14 amino acids long. Deletions cut 3 bases from V and 2 bases from J, with 7 bases between. The V gene's germline CDR1 is LGHDT and CDR2 YNNKEL (reference sequence). The CDR3 nucleotides read TGTGCCAGCAGCCAGGGGATAAACACCGGGGAGCTGTTTTTT. The encoded protein is CASSQGINTGELFF.

This clonotype was found a few times. The V and J genes are TRBV12-3 or TRBV12-4 and TRBJ2-7, with a weak D call TRBD2 (6 bases). The CDR3 contains 14 residues. V was trimmed by 6 bases and J by 7 bases, leaving 19 bases between them. The CDR3 protein is CASSLDGSAGEQYF. DNA for the CDR3: TGTGCCAGCAGCCTGGATGGATCAGCGGGTGAGCAGTACTTC.

This clonotype occurred a few times. The CDR3 protein is CASSLYSSGSRDEQFF. The DNA for the CDR3 is TGCGCCAGCAGCTTGTACTCTAGCGGGAGTAGGGATGAGCAGTTCTTC. The chain recombines TRBV5-1 with TRBJ2-1, with 10 bases that match TRBD2. Trimming cost V 1 base and J 8 bases; bases outside gene matches: 9. Germline lookup yields CDR1 SGHRS and CDR2 YFSETQ. This CDR3 region has 16 residues.

This clonotype has a count of ten or more. The chain has TRBV20-1 and TRBJ2-1, with 14 bases aligning to TRBD2. V was clipped by 7 bases and J by 15 bases; unmatched bases: 11. Germline V lookup: CDR1 DFQATT, CDR2 SNEGSKA (reference sequence). The CDR3 is 13 amino acids. CDR3 sequence reads: CSVTSGTSGSRFF. CDR3 in DNA: TGCAGTGTTACGTCAGGGACTAGCGGGAGTAGGTTCTTC.

This rearrangement joins TRBV20-1 to TRBJ2-7, with a possible D match to TRBD2 (5 bases). CDR3 length: 15 residues. The germline CDR1 and CDR2 sequences are DFQATT and SNEGSKA (reference sequence). Trimming cost V 2 bases and J 2 bases, with 16 bases left between them. The CDR3 spells CSARPLGGSAYEQYF. In DNA, the CDR3 is TGCAGTGCTAGACCTCTGGGCGGGTCAGCCTACGAGCAGTACTTC.

This chain connects TRBV28 to TRBJ2-7; D call uncertain. There are 16 residues in the CDR3. V lost 8 bases, J lost 3 bases, and 23 bases lay in between. In germline, CDR1 is MDHEN, CDR2 SYDVKM. CDR3 nucleotide sequence: TGTGCCAGCTTCCCACCCGGACCCCCTAAGAGCTACGAGCAGTACTTC. The encoded protein is CASFPPGPPKSYEQYF.

This clonotype has only a few counts. The chain recombines TRBV30 with TRBJ1-4; perhaps TRBD1 as D (6 bases). V was shortened by 2 bases and J by 8 bases, with 27 bases between the two germline ends. This CDR3 is 18 amino acids long. Germline lookup yields CDR1 GTSNPN and CDR2 SVGIG (reference sequence). The CDR3 protein is CAWSNGHPTVGGGEKLFF. The CDR3 nucleotides are TGTGCCTGGAGTAACGGACACCCGACCGTAGGGGGGGGAGAAAAACTGTTTTTT.

V and J are TRBV20-1 and TRBJ2-3; 12 nucleotides align to TRBD2. The CDR3 runs to 16 residues. CDR1 and CDR2 from the germline V gene are DFQATT and SNEGSKA (reference sequence). Unmatched junction bases numbered 5, after V lost 2 bases and J lost 2 bases. CDR3 sequence (DNA): TGCAGTGCTAGATCCGGGACTAGCGGGTTCACAGATACGCAGTATTTT. This gives the protein CSARSGTSGFTDTQYF.

This chain joins TRBV24-1 and TRBJ2-5; TRBD1 aligns across 10 bases. This CDR3 is 16 amino acids long. Germline V lookup: CDR1 KGHDR, CDR2 SFDVKD. Trimming took 4 bases from V and 4 from J; bases not matched to a gene: 8. The CDR3 nucleotides are TGTGCCACCAGTGACTCCGGGACAGGGGCCGGAGAGACCCAGTACTTC. It translates to CATSDSGTGAGETQYF.